This T cell receptor (beta chain) was observed in a study of cytomegalovirus exposure and HLA in healthy donors. Findings of the study overall: Testing in vitro showed a few CMV-associated chains specific for CMV antigens. A later look showed TCR association rates differing by HLA locus, highest for DRB1 and lowest for HLA-C.

Primers included in the PCR were 60 Vbeta and 13 Jbeta primers. The protocol was immunoSEQ multiplex PCR, while the TCRdb copy is restricted to in-frame clones and leaves out a portion. The repertoire holds 130,000 to 150,000 clones, more than 80% seen once, with roughly 4% in the top ten. On this clone: Its specificity is not known.

The CDR3 is 15 amino acids. Deletions cut 10 bases from V and 3 bases from J, with 21 bases between. CDR1 and CDR2 (germline): SGHTA, FQGNSA. The chain carries TRBV7-2 and TRBJ1-1; D is uncertain. The receptor was derived from a woman aged 40-49 years in good health and CMV-seropositive. Sequences were obtained from PBMCs. The DNA for the CDR3 is TGTGCCATCCGCCTCGAGTGGCTCGGGGACACTGAAGCTTTCTTT. It translates to CAIRLEWLGDTEAFF.